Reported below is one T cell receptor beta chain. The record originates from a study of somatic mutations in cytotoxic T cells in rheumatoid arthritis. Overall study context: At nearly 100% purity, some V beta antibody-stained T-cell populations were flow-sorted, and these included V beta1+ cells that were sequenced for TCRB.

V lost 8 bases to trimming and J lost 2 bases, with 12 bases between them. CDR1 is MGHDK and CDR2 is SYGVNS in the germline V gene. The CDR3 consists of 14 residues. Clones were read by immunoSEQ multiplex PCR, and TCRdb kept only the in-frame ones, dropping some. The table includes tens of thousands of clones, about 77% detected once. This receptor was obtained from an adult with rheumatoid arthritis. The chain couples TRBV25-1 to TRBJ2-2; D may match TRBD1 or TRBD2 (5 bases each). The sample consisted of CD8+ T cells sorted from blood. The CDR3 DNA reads TGTGCCAGCGTGGGTGGGGGTAACACCGGGGAGCTGTTTTTT. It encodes CASVGGGNTGELFF.